This TCR beta chain was obtained from a study of T cells in Graves' hyperthyroidism and ophthalmopathy. Trimming cost V 6 bases and J 6 bases, with 14 bases left between them. In germline, CDR1 is SGHNT, CDR2 YENEEA. The CDR3 contains 13 residues. Amplification yielded TCR beta CDR3 regions, with RNA transcripts as the source. First-round RT-PCR of the TCR CDR3 relied on the HTBI primer set. TCRdb passed the multiplex PCR reads through MiXCR, listing each CDR3 protein once. The sample has fewer than 750,000 distinct CDR3 sequences; about 14% are singletons. The source is a woman aged 35 to 49 with Graves' ophthalmopathy. The chain couples TRBV11-3 to TRBJ1-1, with D perhaps TRBD1 (6 bases). Input material: blood. The CDR3 DNA reads as TGTGCCAGCAGGTTCACAGGGATCGCTGAAGCTTTCTTT. This sequence encodes CASRFTGIAEAFF.